This T cell receptor (beta chain) came from a study of a mutant IDH1 vaccine in newly diagnosed glioma. At the level of the study: Eight vaccine doses were administered to patients at weeks 1, 3, 5, 7, 11, 15, 19 and 23. Standard pretreatment was either radiotherapy, temozolomide, or, for most, radiochemotherapy with temozolomide.

A word on this clone: Its antigen is unidentified.

Time point in this sample: week 23, last vaccination. Topical imiquimod accompanied each vaccine dose, which consisted of 300 ug of mutant IDH1 20-mer peptide. Method: immunoSEQ multiplex PCR; TCRdb's copy keeps in-frame clones and lacks some. The sample carries just over 80,000 clones, 65% to 90% recorded once. There are 16 residues in the CDR3. The germline V gene encodes CDR1 MNHEY and CDR2 SMNVEV (reference sequence). Trimming cost V 2 bases and J 4 bases, with 18 bases left between them. The rearrangement links TRBV27 to TRBJ2-7; D might be TRBD1 (6 bases). The sequence came from a man younger than 45 with glioma. Some clones in this sample may be carry-over from other donors' samples. The sample consisted of PBMCs, taken from a glioma patient whose treatment included an IDH1 peptide vaccine. The CDR3 sequence: CASSLLRQVKKYEQYF. The CDR3 DNA reads as TGTGCCAGCAGTTTACTCCGACAGGTGAAGAAATACGAGCAGTACTTC.